The 29 T cell receptor beta chains below were found in one sample sequenced in a study of response to subunit inactivated influenza vaccine. TCRdb called the RT-PCR reads again in MiXCR, with one record for every CDR3 protein. Of approximately 700,000 distinct CDR3 sequences listed, about a sixth were seen once; the top ten hold roughly 12%. The material sequenced was PBMCs from blood, taken about 11 days after vaccination. The receptor source for this set is a man between 50 and 59 years old who received an inactivated influenza vaccine.

The sample holds a few counts of this clonotype. The chain recombines TRBV20-1 with TRBJ1-3; D perhaps matches TRBD1 (6 bases). The CDR3 has 15 residues. Per the germline V gene, CDR1 is DFQATT and CDR2 is SNEGSKA (reference sequence). The germline V and J ends were trimmed by 0 bases and 7 bases, with 16 bases remaining between them. CDR3 bases: TGCAGTGCTAGAGATTGGACAGAGAGATTGAACACCATATATTTT. As protein: CSARDWTERLNTIYF.

In this sample, this clonotype turned up a few times. This chain links TRBV15 with TRBJ2-6; D possibly corresponds to TRBD2 (6 bases). From germline, CDR1 is LNHNV and CDR2 YYDKDF (reference sequence). The CDR3 runs 15 residues. The V gene lost 5 bases and the J gene lost 0 bases, with 8 bases spanning the gap. As DNA, the CDR3 is TGTGCCACCAGCGGGAGGCTCTCTGGGGCCAACGTCCTGACTTTC. Translated, it gives CATSGRLSGANVLTF. Full variable domain (rest looked up from reference TRBV15 and TRBJ2-6): DAMVIQNPRYQVTQFGKPVTLSCSQTLNHNVMYWYQQKSSQAPKLLFHYYDKDFNNEADTPDNFQSRRPNTSFCFLDIRSPGLGDTAMYLCATSGRLSGANVLTFGAGSRLTVL.

This sequence joins TRBV15 and TRBJ2-1; 7 bases are shared with TRBD2. Germline assignment: CDR1 LNHNV and CDR2 YYDKDF (reference sequence). CDR3 size: 13 residues. With V trimmed by 1 base and J by 9 bases, 3 bases remained unmatched. The DNA of the CDR3 is TGTGCCACCAGCAGAGTCAGCGGGGTTGAGCAGTTCTTC. Translating gives CATSRVSGVEQFF.

The V call is TRBV7-2, the J call TRBJ1-6, with D possibly being TRBD1 (6 bases). In germline, CDR1 is SGHTA, CDR2 FQGNSA. Trimming removed 3 bases at V and 9 bases at J, with 12 bases between. The CDR3 sequence is 14 residues long. CDR3: CASSLGGSGSPLHF. CDR3 nucleotides: TGTGCCAGCAGCTTGGGGGGCAGCGGTTCACCCCTCCACTTT.

This clonotype has just a few counts. This sequence joins TRBV7-9 and TRBJ2-5, with 7 bases matching TRBD2. The trim removed 7 bases at V and 6 bases at J, leaving 17 bases unmatched. There are 16 residues in the CDR3. Germline CDR1 reads SEHNR; CDR2 reads FQNEAQ (reference sequence). CDR3 protein: CASTSAGEGIRKTQYF. CDR3 in DNA: TGTGCCAGCACCAGCGCGGGAGAGGGTATAAGAAAGACCCAGTACTTC.

This clonotype was seen only a few times. The chain is built from TRBV7-9 and TRBJ1-2; D perhaps matches TRBD1 (6 bases). The CDR3 totals 15 residues. Trimming cost V 2 bases and J 6 bases, with 16 bases left between them. Germline V gives CDR1 SEHNR, CDR2 FQNEAQ (reference sequence). This CDR3 is CASSLRAGARDGYTF. The CDR3 nucleotides read TGTGCCAGCAGCTTACGTGCGGGGGCGAGAGATGGCTACACCTTC.

The DNA of the CDR3 is TGTGCCAGCAGCTTAAAACAGGGTGTAGGCTACACCTTC. Its translation: CASSLKQGVGYTF. The chain carries TRBV7-2 and TRBJ1-2; possible D gene TRBD1, 6 bases. Deletions cut 2 bases from V and 8 bases from J, with 12 bases between. CDR1 is SGHTA, CDR2 FQGNSA, per germline. This CDR3 has 13 residues.

A few counts support this clonotype. The V gene is TRBV28, the J gene TRBJ2-7, with D maybe TRBD1 (5 bases). The CDR3 sequence is 15 residues long. CDR1 is MDHEN and CDR2 is SYDVKM in the germline V gene. Trimming shortened V by 5 bases and J by 2 bases, and 16 bases separated the two germline ends. CDR3 residues: CASSPPFQGTYEQYF. The CDR3, as DNA: TGTGCCAGCAGTCCCCCCTTTCAGGGAACCTACGAGCAGTACTTC. Full variable domain (missing parts from reference TRBV28 and TRBJ2-7): DVKVTQSSRYLVKRTGEKVFLECVQDMDHENMFWYRQDPGLGLRLIYFSYDVKMKEKGDIPEGYSVSREKKERFSLILESASTNQTSMYLCASSPPFQGTYEQYFGPGTRLTVT.

This sequence joins TRBV4-2 and TRBJ2-1; the D is unclear. The CDR3 loop spans 15 amino acids. V was cut by 0 bases and J by 7 bases, with 13 bases left in between. Germline CDR1 reads LGHNA; CDR2 reads YNFKEQ. CDR3 DNA: TGTGCCAGCAGCCAAGAATGTCTCGCCGCGAATGAGCAGTTCTTC. It is translated as CASSQECLAANEQFF.

The chain recombines TRBV4-2 with TRBJ2-7, with 10 bases lining up with TRBD2. V trimming: 0 bases; J trimming: 2 bases; junction bases outside the gene matches: 10. The CDR3 spans 18 residues. In germline, CDR1 is LGHNA, CDR2 YNFKEQ. CDR3 sequence reads: CASSQDLTSGTWPYEQYF. CDR3 nucleotide sequence: TGTGCCAGCAGCCAAGATCTTACTAGCGGGACTTGGCCCTACGAGCAGTACTTC.

This chain joins TRBV13 and TRBJ2-3, with D unresolved. CDR3 length: 13 amino acids. Germline values: CDR1 PRHDT, CDR2 FYEKMQ (reference sequence). The V gene lost 4 bases and the J gene lost 4 bases, with 9 bases spanning the gap. As DNA, the CDR3 is TGTGCCAGCAGCTCCAACGTCGCAGATACGCAGTATTTT. It encodes CASSSNVADTQYF.

V is TRBV5-1 and J is TRBJ2-3; 14 bases match TRBD2. V lost 1 base, J lost 2 bases, and 9 bases stayed unmatched. CDR3 length: 19 residues. The V gene's germline CDR1 is SGHRS and CDR2 YFSETQ. This CDR3 is CASSLRGLAGAGSTDTQYF. DNA for the CDR3: TGCGCCAGCAGCTTGCGGGGACTAGCGGGAGCGGGTTCCACAGATACGCAGTATTTT.

The chain couples TRBV28 to TRBJ2-6; D remains ambiguous. V lost 6 bases, J lost 0 bases, and 15 bases lay in between. Per the germline V gene, CDR1 is MDHEN and CDR2 is SYDVKM. This CDR3 has 17 residues. The DNA for the CDR3 is TGTGCCAGCAGCGCCCCGGACGGACCCTCTGGGGCCAACGTCCTGACTTTC. It yields the protein CASSAPDGPSGANVLTF.

This rearrangement joins TRBV7-9 to TRBJ1-1; D call uncertain. CDR1 and CDR2 from the germline V gene are SEHNR and FQNEAQ (reference sequence). CDR3 size: 14 residues. Trimming took 5 bases from V and 0 from J, leaving 10 bases between them. The DNA for the CDR3 is TGTGCCAGCAGCCCGGATGGAGTGAACACTGAAGCTTTCTTT. It yields the protein CASSPDGVNTEAFF.

This clonotype was recorded a few times. The chain carries TRBV20-1 and TRBJ1-5; D may be TRBD1 (5 bases). V shed 0 bases and J shed 4 bases, with 7 bases lying between them. Germline CDR1 reads DFQATT; CDR2 reads SNEGSKA (reference sequence). There are 13 residues in the CDR3. CDR3 sequence: CSARDRENQPQHF. For the CDR3, the DNA is TGCAGTGCTAGAGACAGGGAGAATCAGCCCCAGCATTTT.

This clonotype was recorded a few times. The rearrangement uses TRBV20-1 and TRBJ2-4, with 12 bases aligning to TRBD1. V shed 5 bases, J shed 1 base, and the junction held 9 bases outside the gene matches. Germline CDR1 and CDR2: DFQATT and SNEGSKA (reference sequence). The CDR3 has 17 residues. CDR3 protein: CSAVRDRGQRAKNIQYF. CDR3 DNA: TGCAGTGCTGTCCGGGACAGGGGGCAGAGGGCCAAAAACATTCAGTACTTC.

The chain is built from TRBV6-5 and TRBJ1-1; tentative D call: TRBD1 (5 bases). V was pared by 2 bases and J by 0 bases, with 13 bases between. In germline, CDR1 is MNHEY, CDR2 SVGAGI. This CDR3 is built from 16 residues. CDR3 bases: TGTGCCAGCAGTTACAGGGGAACCCTTATGAACACTGAAGCTTTCTTT. Protein sequence: CASSYRGTLMNTEAFF.

Here the CDR3 reads CASSRTGTRNYEQYF. CDR3 in DNA: TGTGCCAGCAGCAGAACCGGGACCCGGAACTACGAGCAGTACTTC. V is TRBV27 and J is TRBJ2-7, with D perhaps given as TRBD1 or TRBD2 (5 bases each). Between the trimmed V and J ends, which lost 6 bases and 3 bases, there was a span of 18 bases. Germline V CDR1 and CDR2: MNHEY, SMNVEV (reference sequence). This CDR3 is built from 15 residues.

This clonotype was observed a handful of times. The CDR3 spells CASSPGVGTEAFF. CDR3 bases: TGTGCCAGCAGCCCAGGGGTGGGCACTGAAGCTTTCTTT. The chain is built from TRBV7-9 and TRBJ1-1; perhaps TRBD1 as D (6 bases). The CDR3 is 13 residues long. Germline V gene data show CDR1 as SEHNR and CDR2 as FQNEAQ (reference sequence). V lost 5 bases and J 4 bases, leaving 11 bases between the germline ends.

This chain links TRBV6-2 or TRBV6-3 with TRBJ1-2; D possibly corresponds to TRBD1 (6 bases). The CDR3 length is 16 residues. Trimming stripped 6 bases from V and 4 bases from J, with 21 bases between. Germline CDR1 is MNHEY and CDR2 is SVGEGT. The CDR3 region has the DNA TGTGCCAGCAGACGACGGACTCCGGGGGCGGCCTATGGCTACACCTTC. Protein product: CASRRRTPGAAYGYTF.

In regard to this clonotype: One end of the junction does not line up with germline, which may come from a read error. This chain links TRBV29-1 with TRBJ1-1; D ambiguous. This CDR3 is 13 amino acids long. Germline V gives CDR1 SQVTM, CDR2 ANQGSEA. The CDR3 nucleotides read TGCAGCGTTGAGTCACCCCGGAACGCTGAAGCTTTCTTT. This encodes CSVESPRNAEAFF.

V usage is TRBV24-1 and J usage is TRBJ2-5, with TRBD2 identical over 7 bases. The CDR3 is 15 residues long. J lost 2 bases, V lost 5 bases, and 7 bases had no gene match. CDR1 is KGHDR, CDR2 SFDVKD, per germline. DNA for the CDR3: TGTGCCACCAGTGTGAGGAGGGGAGGGCAAGAGACCCAGTACTTC. It specifies CATSVRRGGQETQYF.

The chain carries TRBV20-1 and TRBJ2-7; no firm D call. The ends were cut back, 1 base at V and 8 bases at J, with 6 bases in the middle. The CDR3 consists of 10 residues. Germline-derived CDR1 and CDR2 are DFQATT and SNEGSKA (reference sequence). CDR3 bases: TGCAGTGCTAGAGTAGCCCAGCAGTACTTC. Protein product: CSARVAQQYF.

In this sample, this clonotype turned up many times. This sequence joins TRBV12-3 or TRBV12-4 and TRBJ2-4, with D perhaps TRBD1 (5 bases). The CDR3 spans 15 residues. V gave up 0 bases and J gave up 6 bases, with 12 bases separating them. The CDR3, as DNA: TGTGCCAGCAGTTTAGCGGGTGGGCAGGGAAACATTCAGTACTTC. Its protein is CASSLAGGQGNIQYF.

This clonotype appeared many times. This rearrangement joins TRBV20-1 to TRBJ2-1, with 8 bases aligning to TRBD2. With 2 bases clipped from V and 12 bases from J, the junction kept 6 bases outside the gene matches. The CDR3 is 12 amino acids. Germline assignment: CDR1 DFQATT and CDR2 SNEGSKA (reference sequence). CDR3 in amino acids: CSARQTSVGQFF. CDR3 coding DNA: TGCAGTGCTAGACAGACTAGCGTAGGGCAGTTCTTC.

The chain carries TRBV20-1 and TRBJ1-6; 7 bases are a match to TRBD1. The ends lost 0 bases at V and 8 bases at J; junction bases unmatched: 7. CDR1 is DFQATT and CDR2 is SNEGSKA in the germline V gene (reference sequence). The CDR3 consists of 15 residues. This CDR3 is CSARDPKTGYSPLHF. The CDR3 DNA reads TGCAGTGCTAGAGATCCGAAGACAGGGTATTCACCCCTCCACTTT.

The chain carries TRBV27 and TRBJ2-1; 9 nucleotides align to TRBD2. The V and J ends lost 1 base and 2 bases, in that order; junction bases with no gene match: 6. The CDR3 contains 17 residues. Germline assignment: CDR1 MNHEY and CDR2 SMNVEV (reference sequence). CDR3: CASSLLASGNPYNEQFF. In DNA form, the CDR3 reads TGTGCCAGCAGTTTATTGGCTAGCGGGAACCCCTACAATGAGCAGTTCTTC.

There are a few counts of this clonotype. The V call is TRBV11-2, the J call TRBJ1-2; the match to TRBD1 covers 10 bases. Germline V gene sequence: CDR1 SGHAT, CDR2 FQNNGV. The CDR3 consists of 15 residues. Unmatched junction bases numbered 7, after V lost 5 bases and J lost 4 bases. CDR3 DNA sequence: TGTGCCAGCAGCGCCGGGACAGGGGCAATCTATGGCTACACCTTC. It specifies CASSAGTGAIYGYTF.

The V call is TRBV28, the J call TRBJ2-1, with TRBD2 as a possible D gene (6 bases). The V end was cut by 9 bases, the J end by 4 bases, with 10 bases between. The CDR3 runs 12 residues. Germline V lookup: CDR1 MDHEN, CDR2 SYDVKM. Here the CDR3 DNA reads TGTGCCAGTTGGGGGACTTACAATGAGCAGTTCTTC. Its protein product is CASWGTYNEQFF.